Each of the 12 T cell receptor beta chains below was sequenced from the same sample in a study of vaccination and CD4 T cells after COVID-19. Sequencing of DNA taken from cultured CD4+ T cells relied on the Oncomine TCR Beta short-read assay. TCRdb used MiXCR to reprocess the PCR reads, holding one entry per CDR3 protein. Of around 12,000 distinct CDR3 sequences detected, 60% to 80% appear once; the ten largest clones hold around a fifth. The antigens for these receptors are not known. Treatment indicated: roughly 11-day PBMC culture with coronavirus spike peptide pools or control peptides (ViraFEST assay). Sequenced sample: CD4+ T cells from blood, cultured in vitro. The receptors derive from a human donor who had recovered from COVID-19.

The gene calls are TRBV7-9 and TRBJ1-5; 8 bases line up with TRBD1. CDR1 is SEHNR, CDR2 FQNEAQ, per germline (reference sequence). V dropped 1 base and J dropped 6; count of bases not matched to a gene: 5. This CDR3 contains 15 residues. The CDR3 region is CASSLDRGGSQPQHF. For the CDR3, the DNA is TGTGCCAGCAGCTTAGACAGGGGGGGGTCTCAGCCCCAGCATTTT. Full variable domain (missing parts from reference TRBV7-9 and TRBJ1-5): DTGVSQNPRHKITKRGQNVTFRCDPISEHNRLYWYRQTLGQGPEFLTYFQNEAQLEKSRLLSDRFSAERPKGSFSTLEIQRTEQGDSAMYLCASSLDRGGSQPQHFGDGTRLSIL.

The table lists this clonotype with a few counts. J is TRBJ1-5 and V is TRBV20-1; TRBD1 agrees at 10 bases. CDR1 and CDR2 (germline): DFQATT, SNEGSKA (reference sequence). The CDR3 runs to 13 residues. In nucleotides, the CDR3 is TGCAGCGTAGGGACAGGGGGCAATCAGCCCCAGCATTTT. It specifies CSVGTGGNQPQHF.

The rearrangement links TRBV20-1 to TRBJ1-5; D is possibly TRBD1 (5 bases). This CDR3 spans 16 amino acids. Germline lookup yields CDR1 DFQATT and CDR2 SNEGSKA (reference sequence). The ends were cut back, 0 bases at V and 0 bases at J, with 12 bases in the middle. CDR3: CSARDPAGTSNQPQHF. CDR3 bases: TGCAGTGCTAGAGATCCTGCAGGGACTAGCAATCAGCCCCAGCATTTT.

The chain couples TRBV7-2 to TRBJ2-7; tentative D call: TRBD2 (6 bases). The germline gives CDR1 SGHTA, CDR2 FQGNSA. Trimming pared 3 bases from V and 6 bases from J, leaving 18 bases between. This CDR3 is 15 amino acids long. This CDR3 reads CASSFRGIGGREQYF. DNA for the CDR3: TGTGCCAGCAGCTTCCGAGGTATCGGGGGACGCGAGCAGTACTTC.

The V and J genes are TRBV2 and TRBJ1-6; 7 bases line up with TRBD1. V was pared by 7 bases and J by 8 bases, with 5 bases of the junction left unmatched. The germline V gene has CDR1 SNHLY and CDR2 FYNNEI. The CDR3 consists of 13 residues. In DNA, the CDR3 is TGTGCCAGCATCAGGGACAGAGATTCACCCCTCCACTTT. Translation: CASIRDRDSPLHF.

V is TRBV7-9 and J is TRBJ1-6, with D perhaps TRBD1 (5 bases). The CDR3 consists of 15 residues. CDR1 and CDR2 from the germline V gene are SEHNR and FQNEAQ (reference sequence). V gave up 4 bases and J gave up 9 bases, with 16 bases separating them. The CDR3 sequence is CASSSRGFGGSPLHF. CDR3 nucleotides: TGTGCCAGCAGCTCCCGGGGTTTCGGGGGTTCACCCCTCCACTTT.

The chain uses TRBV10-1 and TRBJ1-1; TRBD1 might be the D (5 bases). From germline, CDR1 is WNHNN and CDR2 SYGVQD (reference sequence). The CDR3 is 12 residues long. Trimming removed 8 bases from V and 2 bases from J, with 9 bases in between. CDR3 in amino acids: CASGGTNTEAFF. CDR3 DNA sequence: TGCGCCAGCGGGGGGACTAACACTGAAGCTTTCTTT.

CDR3: CSATLSGGRSDTQYF. The CDR3 DNA follows: TGCAGTGCTACCCTTAGCGGGGGGAGGTCAGATACGCAGTATTTT. The chain links TRBV20-1 to TRBJ2-3; 10 nucleotides match TRBD2. V dropped 4 bases and J dropped 4; count of bases not matched to a gene: 8. Per the germline V gene, CDR1 is DFQATT and CDR2 is SNEGSKA (reference sequence). CDR3 size: 15 residues.

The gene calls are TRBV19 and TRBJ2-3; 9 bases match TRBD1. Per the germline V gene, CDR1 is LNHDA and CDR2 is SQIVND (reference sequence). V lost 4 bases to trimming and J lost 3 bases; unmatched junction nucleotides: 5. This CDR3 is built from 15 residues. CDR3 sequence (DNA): TGTGCCAGTAGTACACTCGGGACAGGGACAGATACGCAGTATTTT. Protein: CASSTLGTGTDTQYF.

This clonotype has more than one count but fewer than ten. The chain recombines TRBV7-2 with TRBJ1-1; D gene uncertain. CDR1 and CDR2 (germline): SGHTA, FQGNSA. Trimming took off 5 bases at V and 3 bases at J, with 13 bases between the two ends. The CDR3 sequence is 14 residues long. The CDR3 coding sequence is TGTGCCAGCAGCCGGAGCAGGAGCTACACTGAAGCTTTCTTT. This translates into CASSRSRSYTEAFF.

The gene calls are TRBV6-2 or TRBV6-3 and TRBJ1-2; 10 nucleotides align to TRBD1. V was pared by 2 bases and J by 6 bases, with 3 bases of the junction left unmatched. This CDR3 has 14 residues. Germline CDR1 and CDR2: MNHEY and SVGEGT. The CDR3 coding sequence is TGTGCCAGCAGTTACGGCGGGACAGGGGATGGCTACACCTTC. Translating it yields CASSYGGTGDGYTF.

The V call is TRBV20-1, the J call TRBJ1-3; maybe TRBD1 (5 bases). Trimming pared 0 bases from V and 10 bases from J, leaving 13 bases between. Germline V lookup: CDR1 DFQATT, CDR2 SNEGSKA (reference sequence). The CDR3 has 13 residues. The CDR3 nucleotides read TGCAGTGCTAGAGAGGTCTCCAGGGCGACCATATATTTT. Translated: CSAREVSRATIYF.